The present entry profiles one T cell receptor (beta chain) with its context. This entry is derived from a study of blood T cell repertoires in COVID-19. TCRdb's table, derived via immunoSEQ multiplex PCR, lists solely in-frame clones and lacks some. The table lists over 300,000 clones, roughly 90% of them singletons, with approximately 9.4% in the top ten. V shed 4 bases, J shed 4 bases, and the junction held 4 bases outside the gene matches. CDR3 length: 15 amino acids. Germline CDR1 reads ENHRY; CDR2 reads SYGVKD. Sequenced sample: PBMCs or T cells enriched from blood (not recorded which). The clonotype originates from a woman aged 40-49 years who had recovered from COVID-19. This chain uses TRBV10-3 with TRBJ1-4, with 9 bases fitting TRBD1. CDR3 in amino acids: CAISADRGINEKLFF. CDR3 nucleotides: TGTGCCATCAGTGCGGACAGGGGCATTAATGAAAAACTGTTTTTT.